This T cell receptor beta chain was captured in a study of identical twins. There are 19 residues in the CDR3. V was pared by 5 bases and J by 2 bases, with 17 bases of the junction left unmatched. Germline-derived CDR1 and CDR2 are MNHNS and SASEGT. TCRdb itself ran the 5' RACE reads through MiXCR, one entry per CDR3 protein. The sample consists of more than 250,000 distinct CDR3 sequences, more than 6.5% of them appearing once. A few counts support this clonotype. The data also belong to a second study, concerning yellow fever vaccine responses in identical twins.

The clonotype comes from a woman in her late teens or twenties in good health. The sequencing sample was made of memory (CD45RO+) T cells sorted from blood. The chain has TRBV6-1 and TRBJ2-2; 7 bases line up with TRBD1. CDR3 amino acids: CASSRDSLQGQLNTGELFF. DNA of the CDR3: TGTGCCAGCAGTCGAGATAGTCTGCAGGGACAGCTAAACACCGGGGAGCTGTTTTTT.